A selection of T cell receptor beta chains follows, all from one sample in a study of cytomegalovirus exposure and HLA in healthy donors. Sequenced by immunoSEQ multiplex PCR; TCRdb stores in-frame clones only, minus some. This table lists roughly 120,000 clones. The sample consisted of PBMCs. The receptors here all came from a man younger than 35 in good health and CMV-seronegative. Both conserved end residues are part of each CDR3. The order of the fields is V gene, clone size, J gene, D gene, CDR3 protein, CDR3 DNA. A D gene is named only where the DNA matches it firmly. Not every row has a clone size; where given, it reads once, few, many or a size class.

v_gene: TRBV20-1
abundance: -
j_gene: TRBJ1-2
d_gene: -
CDR3aa: CSVRPGDGYTF
CDR3nt: TGCAGTGTCAGGCCGGGGGATGGCTACACCTTC

v_gene: TRBV4-1
abundance: -
j_gene: TRBJ1-5
d_gene: -
CDR3aa: CASSSGQGEGNQPQHF
CDR3nt: TGCGCCAGCAGCTCAGGGCAAGGGGAGGGCAATCAGCCCCAGCATTTT

v_gene: TRBV7-3
abundance: -
j_gene: TRBJ2-1
d_gene: -
CDR3aa: CASSFRDKYNEQFF
CDR3nt: TGTGCCAGCAGCTTCCGGGACAAATACAATGAGCAGTTCTTC

v_gene: TRBV4-1
abundance: -
j_gene: TRBJ2-3
d_gene: -
CDR3aa: CASSHPTDTQYF
CDR3nt: TGCGCCAGCAGCCATCCTACAGATACGCAGTATTTT

v_gene: TRBV6-1
abundance: -
j_gene: TRBJ2-7
d_gene: -
CDR3aa: CASSGIFYEQYF
CDR3nt: TGTGCCAGCAGCGGGATTTTCTACGAGCAGTACTTC

v_gene: TRBV5-1
abundance: -
j_gene: TRBJ2-2
d_gene: TRBD1
CDR3aa: CASSWRDRPNTGELFF
CDR3nt: TGCGCCAGCAGCTGGCGGGACAGGCCCAACACCGGGGAGCTGTTTTTT

v_gene: TRBV29-1
abundance: -
j_gene: TRBJ2-7
d_gene: TRBD2
CDR3aa: CSVLKGTISYEQYF
CDR3nt: TGCAGCGTTCTAAAGGGGACTATCTCCTACGAGCAGTACTTC

v_gene: TRBV5-4
abundance: -
j_gene: TRBJ2-7
d_gene: -
CDR3aa: CASSSRPSSYEQYF
CDR3nt: TGTGCCAGCAGCTCCCGCCCGAGCTCCTACGAGCAGTACTTC

v_gene: TRBV5-6
abundance: -
j_gene: TRBJ2-1
d_gene: TRBD1
CDR3aa: CASSSGTGGNEQFF
CDR3nt: TGTGCCAGCAGCTCTGGGACAGGGGGCAATGAGCAGTTCTTC

v_gene: TRBV5-1
abundance: -
j_gene: TRBJ1-2
d_gene: -
CDR3aa: CASSLGQNIGYTF
CDR3nt: TGCGCCAGCAGCTTGGGACAGAACATTGGCTACACCTTC

v_gene: TRBV9
abundance: -
j_gene: TRBJ2-7
d_gene: -
CDR3aa: CASDRRRGRAYEQYF
CDR3nt: TGTGCCAGCGACCGCCGCAGGGGAAGGGCATACGAGCAGTACTTC

v_gene: TRBV28
abundance: -
j_gene: TRBJ2-3
d_gene: TRBD2
CDR3aa: CASSGGKGGTDTQYF
CDR3nt: TGTGCCAGCAGTGGGGGGAAGGGAGGGACAGATACGCAGTATTTT

v_gene: TRBV6-1
abundance: -
j_gene: TRBJ1-1
d_gene: -
CDR3aa: CASSHGQLRNTEAFF
CDR3nt: TGTGCCAGCAGTCATGGACAGCTGAGGAACACTGAAGCTTTCTTT

v_gene: TRBV5-6
abundance: -
j_gene: TRBJ1-2
d_gene: -
CDR3aa: CASSSINYGYTF
CDR3nt: TGTGCCAGCAGCTCCATTAACTATGGCTACACCTTC

v_gene: TRBV6-1
abundance: -
j_gene: TRBJ1-6
d_gene: TRBD1
CDR3aa: CASSQGAQNSPLHF
CDR3nt: TGTGCCAGCAGCCAGGGGGCGCAGAATTCACCCCTCCACTTT

v_gene: TRBV28
abundance: -
j_gene: TRBJ1-2
d_gene: -
CDR3aa: CASSLDTNYGYTF
CDR3nt: TGTGCCAGCAGTTTAGACACCAACTATGGCTACACCTTC

v_gene: TRBV10-3
abundance: -
j_gene: TRBJ2-2
d_gene: -
CDR3aa: CAISGTSNTGELFF
CDR3nt: TGTGCCATCAGTGGGACTTCCAACACCGGGGAGCTGTTTTTT

v_gene: TRBV10-2
abundance: -
j_gene: TRBJ1-5
d_gene: -
CDR3aa: CASSESTGPGPQHF
CDR3nt: TGCGCCAGCAGTGAGTCGACCGGCCCAGGGCCCCAGCATTTT

v_gene: TRBV5-1
abundance: -
j_gene: TRBJ2-1
d_gene: -
CDR3aa: CASSLGASYNEQFF
CDR3nt: TGCGCCAGCAGCTTGGGAGCCTCCTACAATGAGCAGTTCTTC

v_gene: TRBV7-8
abundance: -
j_gene: TRBJ1-1
d_gene: -
CDR3aa: CASSSAPGRNTEAFF
CDR3nt: TGTGCCAGCAGCTCAGCCCCAGGCCGGAACACTGAAGCTTTCTTT

v_gene: TRBV9
abundance: -
j_gene: TRBJ2-5
d_gene: TRBD2
CDR3aa: CASSGVAGAETQYF
CDR3nt: TGTGCCAGCAGCGGGGTAGCGGGAGCAGAGACCCAGTACTTC

v_gene: TRBV4-1
abundance: -
j_gene: TRBJ2-4
d_gene: TRBD2
CDR3aa: CASSYDGGAKNIQYF
CDR3nt: TGCGCCAGCAGCTACGACGGGGGGGCCAAAAACATTCAGTACTTC

v_gene: TRBV27
abundance: -
j_gene: TRBJ2-7
d_gene: -
CDR3aa: CASGRTEQYF
CDR3nt: TGTGCCAGCGGGAGGACCGAGCAGTACTTC

v_gene: TRBV7-9
abundance: -
j_gene: TRBJ1-4
d_gene: -
CDR3aa: CASSLSGTSIEGKLFF
CDR3nt: TGTGCCAGCAGCTTGTCCGGGACATCTATAGAGGGAAAACTGTTTTTT

v_gene: TRBV4-1
abundance: -
j_gene: TRBJ2-7
d_gene: TRBD2
CDR3aa: CASSQGTSGNYEQYF
CDR3nt: TGCGCCAGCAGCCAAGGGACTAGCGGGAACTACGAGCAGTACTTC

v_gene: TRBV28
abundance: -
j_gene: TRBJ2-3
d_gene: TRBD1
CDR3aa: CASSAGTGGADTQYF
CDR3nt: TGTGCCAGCAGTGCAGGGACAGGGGGCGCAGATACGCAGTATTTT

v_gene: TRBV5-1
abundance: -
j_gene: TRBJ2-2
d_gene: TRBD1
CDR3aa: CASSLGDRGRHGELFF
CDR3nt: TGCGCCAGCAGCTTAGGGGACAGGGGGCGTCACGGGGAGCTGTTTTTT

v_gene: TRBV9
abundance: -
j_gene: TRBJ2-3
d_gene: -
CDR3aa: CASSVLSTGSADTQYF
CDR3nt: TGTGCCAGCAGCGTACTATCAACAGGGAGCGCAGATACGCAGTATTTT

v_gene: TRBV9
abundance: -
j_gene: TRBJ1-2
d_gene: TRBD1
CDR3aa: CASSPEIQGGTGYTF
CDR3nt: TGTGCCAGCAGCCCCGAAATACAGGGGGGCACTGGCTACACCTTC

v_gene: TRBV28
abundance: -
j_gene: TRBJ2-5
d_gene: -
CDR3aa: CASRRGRTYEQYF
CDR3nt: TGTGCCAGCCGGAGGGGCAGGACGTATGAGCAGTACTTC

v_gene: TRBV9
abundance: -
j_gene: TRBJ1-2
d_gene: TRBD1
CDR3aa: CASSVGQGGNYGYTF
CDR3nt: TGTGCCAGCAGCGTGGGACAGGGAGGAAACTATGGCTACACCTTC

v_gene: TRBV4-1
abundance: -
j_gene: TRBJ2-7
d_gene: TRBD1
CDR3aa: CASSQAVGQSYEQYF
CDR3nt: TGCGCCAGCAGCCAAGCCGTGGGACAGTCCTACGAGCAGTACTTC

v_gene: TRBV9
abundance: -
j_gene: TRBJ1-2
d_gene: -
CDR3aa: CASSVGVRTGYTF
CDR3nt: TGTGCCAGCAGCGTAGGAGTAAGGACAGGCTACACCTTC

v_gene: TRBV6-1
abundance: -
j_gene: TRBJ1-1
d_gene: TRBD1
CDR3aa: CASKSGGGGAFF
CDR3nt: TGTGCCAGCAAATCAGGGGGCGGGGGAGCTTTCTTT

v_gene: TRBV11-2
abundance: -
j_gene: TRBJ1-6
d_gene: TRBD1
CDR3aa: CASSLGYRSDRGASPLHF
CDR3nt: TGTGCCAGCAGCTTAGGCTATCGATCGGACAGGGGTGCCTCACCCCTCCACTTT

v_gene: TRBV14
abundance: -
j_gene: TRBJ2-7
d_gene: -
CDR3aa: CASSQRRGKISGEQYF
CDR3nt: TGTGCCAGCAGCCAACGTAGGGGAAAGATTTCTGGCGAGCAGTACTTC

v_gene: TRBV4-1
abundance: medium-sized
j_gene: TRBJ1-6
d_gene: -
CDR3aa: CASINAVSSYNSPLHF
CDR3nt: TGCGCCAGCATTAATGCTGTGAGCTCCTATAATTCACCCCTCCACTTT

v_gene: TRBV7-2
abundance: -
j_gene: TRBJ2-1
d_gene: -
CDR3aa: CASSSDWLVNNEQFF
CDR3nt: TGTGCCAGCAGCTCAGACTGGCTTGTAAACAATGAGCAGTTCTTC

v_gene: TRBV6-1
abundance: -
j_gene: TRBJ1-2
d_gene: TRBD1
CDR3aa: CASSEGDRTYYGYTF
CDR3nt: TGTGCCAGCAGTGAAGGGGACAGGACTTACTATGGCTACACCTTC

v_gene: TRBV7-9
abundance: -
j_gene: TRBJ1-3
d_gene: TRBD1
CDR3aa: CASSTYKGFGQGRNTIYF
CDR3nt: TGTGCCAGCAGCACCTATAAGGGCTTTGGACAGGGAAGAAACACCATATATTTT

v_gene: TRBV10-3
abundance: -
j_gene: TRBJ1-1
d_gene: -
CDR3aa: CAISESQRVNTEAFF
CDR3nt: TGTGCCATCAGTGAGTCACAACGGGTGAACACTGAAGCTTTCTTT

v_gene: TRBV19
abundance: -
j_gene: TRBJ1-4
d_gene: -
CDR3aa: CASSESATNEKLFF
CDR3nt: TGTGCCAGTTCCGAGTCGGCAACTAATGAAAAACTGTTTTTT

v_gene: TRBV5-1
abundance: -
j_gene: TRBJ2-1
d_gene: TRBD2
CDR3aa: CASSPETSGRPAEQFF
CDR3nt: TGCGCCAGCAGCCCAGAGACTAGCGGGAGGCCGGCTGAGCAGTTCTTC

v_gene: TRBV27
abundance: -
j_gene: TRBJ1-1
d_gene: -
CDR3aa: CASSLKQGTEAFF
CDR3nt: TGTGCCAGCAGTTTAAAGCAGGGGACTGAAGCTTTCTTT

v_gene: TRBV25-1
abundance: -
j_gene: TRBJ1-2
d_gene: -
CDR3aa: CASSEWGYGCTF
CDR3nt: TGTGCCAGCAGTGAATGGGGCTATGGCTGCACCTTC